This T cell receptor beta chain was identified during a study of T cells in localized non-small cell lung cancer. Assay used: immunoSEQ multiplex PCR; TCRdb lists only in-frame clones, some missing. The profile shows 70,000 or so clones, less than 85% of them singletons. Losses at the gene ends were 0 bases for V and 6 bases for J; bases not matched to a gene: 4. This CDR3 is built from 16 residues. Germline-derived CDR1 and CDR2 are LGHNA and YNFKEQ. About this clone itself: As yet, its antigen is unknown.

Study-wide points: A median about 50 of the top 100 tumor clones appeared in adjacent lung. It was uninvolved adjacent lung that showed the highest T cell clonality, exceeding tumor.

Sequenced here: peripheral blood, sampled before any cancer treatment. The chain joins TRBV4-2 to TRBJ2-2; 10 positions match TRBD2. The clonotype originates from a female donor of 60 years or more with stage I lung adenocarcinoma. The CDR3 sequence is CASSQEASGSAGELFF. The DNA for the CDR3 is TGTGCCAGCAGCCAAGAGGCTAGCGGGAGCGCCGGGGAGCTGTTTTTT.